The rows below give T cell receptor beta chains drawn from one sample of a study of CD8 T cells in ankylosing spondylitis. TCRdb processed the 5' RACE reads anew with MiXCR; each CDR3 protein has one entry. The sample gives 300,000 to 400,000 distinct CDR3 sequences, more than 20% of which show up once; roughly a sixth is in the top ten. The specimen was blood, either unsorted or a sorted T cell fraction (not recorded which). These receptors all stem from a male donor with ankylosing spondylitis. CDR3s include the opening cysteine and the closing phenylalanine or tryptophan. The D gene is left open where the match is weak. Clone size appears in some rows only: once, few, many, or a class for an expanded clone.

V	size	D	J	DNA	CDR3
TRBV19	many	.	TRBJ2-5	TGTGCCAGTAGCCTACAGACCCAAGAGACCCAGTACTTC	CASSLQTQETQYF
TRBV19	few	TRBD1	TRBJ2-5	TGTGCCAGTAGGTTACAGGGGGTAATGATAGAGACCCAGTACTTC	CASRLQGVMIETQYF
TRBV20-1	.	.	TRBJ2-3	TGCAGTGCCGGAGGGGTTGGGGGCACAGATACGCAGTATTTT	CSAGGVGGTDTQYF
TRBV20-1	few	.	TRBJ2-3	TGCAGTGCCGCTAGCGAGGGCACAGATACGCAGTATTTT	CSAASEGTDTQYF
TRBV18	.	.	TRBJ2-2	TGTGCCAGCTCACCACCAGGCCTAAACACCGGGGAGCTGTTTTTT	CASSPPGLNTGELFF
TRBV5-6	many	.	TRBJ2-7	TGTGCCAGCAGCTTGTCTGCGCCGGGTGAGCAGTACTTC	CASSLSAPGEQYF
TRBV6-5	.	.	TRBJ2-1	TGTGCCAGCAGTTACTCATCGGACTACAATGAGCAGTTCTTC	CASSYSSDYNEQFF
TRBV18	few	TRBD2	TRBJ2-5	TGTGCCAGCTCACCGAACGGGGGGGACCAAGAGACCCAGTACTTC	CASSPNGGDQETQYF
TRBV10-3	.	TRBD1	TRBJ2-7	TGTGCCATCAGGCCGACAGGGGGCCACGAGCAGTACTTC	CAIRPTGGHEQYF
TRBV9	few	.	TRBJ2-1	TGTGCCAGCAGCGCAGGAGCGGGTAGCACCTACAATGAGCAGTTCTTC	CASSAGAGSTYNEQFF
TRBV5-1	.	.	TRBJ1-1	TGCGCCAGCAGCGTAGAAATGAACACTGAAGCTTTCTTT	CASSVEMNTEAFF
TRBV18	few	.	TRBJ1-1	TGTGCCAGCTCACCGTACACGGAGGGCTATGAAGCTTTCTTT	CASSPYTEGYEAFF
TRBV20-1	few	TRBD2	TRBJ2-5	TGCAGTGCAAGGACGACTAGCGGGAGGGGGACCCAGTACTTC	CSARTTSGRGTQYF
TRBV20-1	.	TRBD1	TRBJ1-4	TGCAGTGCGGCCCCAGGGGGCATTGAAAAACTGTTTTTT	CSAAPGGIEKLFF
TRBV9	few	.	TRBJ2-7	TGTGCCAGCAGCGTAGCTCTCCTCTCCTACGAGCAGTACTTC	CASSVALLSYEQYF
TRBV20-1	few	TRBD2	TRBJ2-1	TGCAGTGTTGCTAGCGGGGCCCCGTTGGTGGAGCAGTTCTTC	CSVASGAPLVEQFF
TRBV7-2	.	.	TRBJ1-4	TGTGCCAGCAGCTTACGAACCTCCCATGAAAAACTGTTTTTT	CASSLRTSHEKLFF
TRBV3-1	few	.	TRBJ2-3	TGTGCCAGCAGCCAATGGTCGCGCACAGATACGCAGTATTTT	CASSQWSRTDTQYF
TRBV7-8	many	TRBD1	TRBJ2-3	TGTGCCAGCAGCCGAGACAGGGGCGGCACAGATACGCAGTATTTT	CASSRDRGGTDTQYF
TRBV5-1	.	.	TRBJ2-6	TGCGCCAGCAGCTGGAGGGGTACTGGGGCCAACGTCCTGACTTTC	CASSWRGTGANVLTF
TRBV12-3/TRBV12-4	few	.	TRBJ1-5	TGTGCCAGCAGTTCCGGAGATCGGCCCCAGCATTTT	CASSSGDRPQHF
TRBV27	many	TRBD1	TRBJ2-7	TGTGCCAGCACCCTGCAGACAGGGAATGGCGAGCAGTACTTC	CASTLQTGNGEQYF
TRBV20-1	.	.	TRBJ1-5	TGCAGAGTCCCAGGGGACAAGGGATTGTATAGCAATCAGCCCCAGCATTTT	CRVPGDKGLYSNQPQHF
TRBV4-3	few	TRBD2	TRBJ2-7	TGCGCCAGCAGCCAAGAATTGGGACTAACCTACGAGCAGTACTTC	CASSQELGLTYEQYF
TRBV3-1	few	.	TRBJ1-4	TGTGCCAGCAAAATCGGACAGAACTTTAATGAAAAACTGTTTTTT	CASKIGQNFNEKLFF
TRBV30	few	.	TRBJ1-6	TGTGCCTGGAGTGTTTTCGGGGAAGCAATTGAAATTCGGGCTAATTCACCCCTCCACTTT	CAWSVFGEAIEIRANSPLHF
TRBV5-1	.	.	TRBJ2-1	TGCGCCAGCAGCTTGGATCCCCGGGGGTACAATGAGCAGTTCTTC	CASSLDPRGYNEQFF
TRBV3-1	.	TRBD1	TRBJ2-7	TGTGCCAGCAGCCCGGGGACAGGGAGTCCCTACGAGCAGTACTTC	CASSPGTGSPYEQYF
TRBV5-1	few	.	TRBJ1-3	TGCGCCAGCAGACCAGGGGATTTGAGCCCTGGAAACACCATATATTTT	CASRPGDLSPGNTIYF
TRBV5-1	few	TRBD1	TRBJ2-3	TGCGCCAGCAGCACAGGGGTTACTCTTGACACAGATACGCAGTATTTT	CASSTGVTLDTDTQYF
TRBV12-3/TRBV12-4	.	TRBD1	TRBJ2-5	TGTGCCAGCAGTTTAACGGGACAGGGGAAAGAGACCCAGTACTTC	CASSLTGQGKETQYF
TRBV6-1	.	TRBD1	TRBJ1-5	TGTGCCAGCAGGCCGACAGGGAAGGGCAATCAGCCCCAGCATTTT	CASRPTGKGNQPQHF
TRBV12-3/TRBV12-4	.	TRBD2	TRBJ2-2	TGTGCCAGCAGCTCGACGGGACTAGCGGGGCTCACCGGGGAGCTGTTTTTT	CASSSTGLAGLTGELFF